Each of the 13 T cell receptor beta chains below was sequenced from the same sample in a study of CD8+ T cells in alopecia areata. The treatment here: oral pan-JAK inhibitor, 5-10 mg twice daily. Following extraction, RNA underwent reverse transcription to cDNA, which served as the sequencing template. Produced via immunoSEQ multiplex PCR; TCRdb's table is partial and in-frame only. The sample carries hundreds of thousands of clones, about 60% recorded once. Sequences were derived from CD4+ T cells sorted from blood, sampled around week 53, from a patient treated with tofacitinib. Receptors were obtained from a human donor with alopecia areata.

This clone turned up a few times. V and J are TRBV5-8 and TRBJ2-3, with TRBD1 identical over 8 bases. The CDR3 is 15 amino acids. With 4 bases clipped from V and 2 bases from J, the junction kept 6 bases outside the gene matches. Germline lookup yields CDR1 SGHTS and CDR2 YDEGEE. For the CDR3, the DNA is TGTGCCAGCAGCCTCGGACAGGGCTTCACAGATACGCAGTATTTT. Protein sequence: CASSLGQGFTDTQYF.

This clone was seen a few times. CDR3 in DNA: TGTGCCAGCCGGGACGGACTAGCCAAAAACATTCAGTACTTC. Amino acid sequence: CASRDGLAKNIQYF. The rearrangement joins TRBV27 to TRBJ2-4; possibly TRBD1 or TRBD2 for D (5 bases each). Germline assignment: CDR1 MNHEY and CDR2 SMNVEV (reference sequence). This CDR3 contains 14 residues. V gave up 8 bases and J gave up 0 bases, with 11 bases separating them.

This clone was detected a few times. The rearrangement joins TRBV27 to TRBJ2-1; D remains unclear. The V end lost 4 bases, the J end lost 0 bases, and 10 bases lay between the germline ends. CDR3 length equals 15 residues. Germline V CDR1 and CDR2: MNHEY, SMNVEV (reference sequence). As DNA, the CDR3 is TGTGCCAGCAGTTACTATCCGAGCTCCTACAATGAGCAGTTCTTC. This translates into CASSYYPSSYNEQFF.

This sequence joins TRBV5-1 and TRBJ2-5, with D possibly TRBD2 on 5 matching bases. The CDR3 has 13 amino acids. Trimming pared 4 bases from V and 5 bases from J, leaving 12 bases between. Looked up from germline, CDR1 is SGHRS and CDR2 is YFSETQ. CDR3 region: CASSPSSVETQYF. CDR3 DNA: TGCGCCAGCAGCCCGAGTAGCGTGGAGACCCAGTACTTC.

V is TRBV5-1 and J is TRBJ2-5; D could derive from TRBD1 or TRBD2 (6 bases each). The V and J ends lost 0 bases and 5 bases respectively, with 8 bases between them. The CDR3 consists of 13 residues. Germline V gene data show CDR1 as SGHRS and CDR2 as YFSETQ. The DNA for the CDR3 is TGCGCCAGCAGCTTGGCGGGGGCCGAGACCCAGTACTTC. Translation gives CASSLAGAETQYF.

In nucleotides, the CDR3 is TGTGCCAGCAGTGAGCGGGGAGACGAGACCCAGTACTTC. This codes for CASSERGDETQYF. The V call is TRBV2, the J call TRBJ2-5; the D gene is possibly TRBD2 (6 bases). The CDR3 spans 13 residues. V lost 3 bases and J 5 bases, leaving 10 bases between the germline ends. The germline V gene has CDR1 SNHLY and CDR2 FYNNEI.

The V call is TRBV30, the J call TRBJ1-2, with 7 bases identical to TRBD1. The CDR3 length is 13 residues. The V gene end was trimmed by 1 base and the J gene end by 3 bases; junction bases not matched to a gene: 2. Per the germline V gene, CDR1 is GTSNPN and CDR2 is SVGIG (reference sequence). The CDR3 here is CAWSEGAHYGYTF. The CDR3 nucleotides are TGTGCCTGGAGTGAGGGGGCTCACTATGGCTACACCTTC.

This chain connects TRBV5-1 to TRBJ2-2, with 7 bases lining up with TRBD1. Germline CDR1 reads SGHRS; CDR2 reads YFSETQ. The V gene end was trimmed by 4 bases and the J gene end by 3 bases; junction bases not matched to a gene: 3. The CDR3 is 14 amino acids. CDR3 protein: CASSSQGDTGELFF. For the CDR3, the DNA is TGCGCCAGCAGCAGCCAGGGGGACACCGGGGAGCTGTTTTTT.

The rearrangement links TRBV2 to TRBJ2-2; 8 bases are a match to TRBD1. The CDR3 extends over 13 amino acids. Germline V CDR1 and CDR2: SNHLY, FYNNEI. V lost 5 bases to trimming and J lost 7 bases; unmatched junction nucleotides: 3. CDR3 in amino acids: CASSLTGGGELFF. The CDR3 DNA is TGTGCCAGCAGTCTAACAGGGGGCGGGGAGCTGTTTTTT. Full variable domain (rest looked up from reference TRBV2 and TRBJ2-2): EPEVTQTPSHQVTQMGQEVILRCVPISNHLYFYWYRQILGQKVEFLVSFYNNEISEKSEIFDDQFSVERPDGSNFTLKIRSTKLEDSAMYFCASSLTGGGELFFGEGSRLTVL.

The V call is TRBV13, the J call TRBJ1-6; 8 nucleotides align to TRBD1. Per the germline V gene, CDR1 is PRHDT and CDR2 is FYEKMQ (reference sequence). The J segment lost 9 bases and the V segment lost 2 bases, leaving 3 bases of the junction unmatched. The CDR3 sequence is 14 residues long. The CDR3 sequence is CASSLQGAISPLHF. The CDR3 DNA reads as TGTGCCAGCAGCTTACAGGGGGCGATTTCACCCCTCCACTTT.

This clone showed up just a few times. J is TRBJ2-7 and V is TRBV7-6, with D maybe TRBD2 (6 bases). This CDR3 region has 15 residues. V lost 4 bases and J lost 6, with 19 bases in between. Germline V gives CDR1 SGHVS, CDR2 FNYEAQ. The DNA for the CDR3 is TGTGCCAGCAGCTCCGACGAGCTAGTGGGGGGCGAGCAGTACTTC. Its protein is CASSSDELVGGEQYF. The whole variable domain, filled in from reference TRBV7-6 and TRBJ2-7, reads GAGVSQSPRYKVTKRGQDVALRCDPISGHVSLYWYRQALGQGPEFLTYFNYEAQQDKSGLPNDRFSAERPEGSISTLTIQRTEQRDSAMYRCASSSDELVGGEQYFGPGTRLTVT.

The CDR3 sequence: CASSQEVKTAKNIQYF. CDR3 nucleotide sequence: TGTGCCAGCAGCCAAGAAGTAAAGACAGCCAAAAACATTCAGTACTTC. The V gene is TRBV4-2, the J gene TRBJ2-4, with no clear D. The germline V gene has CDR1 LGHNA and CDR2 YNFKEQ. Trimming shortened V by 0 bases and J by 0 bases, and 9 bases separated the two germline ends. This CDR3 is built from 16 residues.

Only a few counts were recorded for this clone. The J gene is TRBJ2-7, the V gene TRBV29-1; tentative D call: TRBD2 (6 bases). In germline, CDR1 is SQVTM, CDR2 ANQGSEA. The CDR3 has 13 amino acids. The ends were cut back, 4 bases at V and 4 bases at J, with 14 bases in the middle. The CDR3 loop is CSVGILAGYEQYF. CDR3 nucleotide sequence: TGCAGCGTTGGTATACTAGCCGGATACGAGCAGTACTTC.